This passage covers 13 T cell receptor beta chains from one sample sequenced in a study of shared clonotypes between healthy human individuals (TCRdb year 2020). Receptor libraries were prepared by the immunoSEQ multiplex PCR assay. In its TCRdb copy, this immuneACCESS table keeps in-frame sequences only and misses some clones. Where compared with another copy, unresolved V genes explain less than half of these, and the others have no known cause. The sample profile shows about a million clones; about 77% of them were found once. 1.5% of the sample goes to the ten largest clones. Sequenced: memory CD4+ T cells sorted from blood. In light of the paper, this sample's cell subset or site label describes: CD45RA-negative fraction. Receptor source: a man aged 18-30 years in good health.

This clone was recorded a few times. The chain couples TRBV6-5 to TRBJ2-3; 7 nucleotides agree with TRBD2. In germline, CDR1 is MNHEY, CDR2 SVGAGI. The junction had 5 bases not matched to a gene; V was cut back by 2 bases and J by 6 bases. The CDR3 consists of 14 residues. The CDR3, as DNA: TGTGCCAGCAGTTACGGGAGGGTAGATGATACGCAGTATTTT. The encoded protein is CASSYGRVDDTQYF.

This clone has only a few counts. This chain links TRBV27 with TRBJ1-1, with D perhaps matching TRBD1 (5 bases). Germline V CDR1 and CDR2: MNHEY, SMNVEV (reference sequence). Trimming removed 5 bases at V and 0 bases at J, with 7 bases between. CDR3 size: 13 residues. The CDR3 nucleotides are TGTGCCAGCAGTGGGACGGTGAACACTGAAGCTTTCTTT. Its translation is CASSGTVNTEAFF.

This clone appeared a single time. The rearrangement uses TRBV2 and TRBJ2-5; D is uncertain. Germline V gene sequence: CDR1 SNHLY, CDR2 FYNNEI. V lost 6 bases, J lost 4 bases, and 18 bases lay in between. The length of the CDR3 is 15 residues. As DNA, the CDR3 is TGTGCCAGCAGCCCGGGTTTGTTAGGGTTAGAGACCCAGTACTTC. It yields the protein CASSPGLLGLETQYF. Complete variable domain (other parts from reference TRBV2 and TRBJ2-5): EPEVTQTPSHQVTQMGQEVILRCVPISNHLYFYWYRQILGQKVEFLVSFYNNEISEKSEIFDDQFSVERPDGSNFTLKIRSTKLEDSAMYFCASSPGLLGLETQYFGPGTRLLVL.

V and J are TRBV10-3 and TRBJ1-1; no clear D gene. Germline V lookup: CDR1 ENHRY, CDR2 SYGVKD. The CDR3 consists of 13 residues. V was shortened by 2 bases and J by 1 base, with 5 bases between the two germline ends. The CDR3 nucleotides are TGTGCCATCAGTGAGAACCAGAACACTGAAGCTTTCTTT. Amino acid sequence: CAISENQNTEAFF.

This chain uses TRBV18 with TRBJ2-2; no clear D gene. Germline CDR1 reads KGHSH; CDR2 reads LQKENI. Trimming left V 5 bases short and J 5 bases short, with 9 bases between. The CDR3 covers 13 residues. CDR3 nucleotides: TGTGCCAGCTCAGCAGAGTTAACCGGGGAGCTGTTTTTT. It encodes CASSAELTGELFF.

The V call is TRBV7-2, the J call TRBJ2-7, with 11 positions matching TRBD2. Germline CDR1 reads SGHTA; CDR2 reads FQGNSA. Losses at the gene ends were 0 bases for V and 1 base for J; bases not matched to a gene: 8. This CDR3 region has 18 residues. The CDR3 nucleotides are TGTGCCAGCAGCTTAGCCCCCCCGGGACTAGCGGATTCCTACGAGCAGTACTTC. Its translation is CASSLAPPGLADSYEQYF.

In regard to this clone: This likely reflects a read error, since a far larger clone is one base away. This chain links TRBV5-6 with TRBJ1-2, with a possible D match to TRBD1 (5 bases). Trimming took off 1 base at V and 2 bases at J, with 6 bases between the two ends. Germline assignment: CDR1 SGHDT and CDR2 YYEEEE. The CDR3 length is 13 residues. The CDR3 sequence: CASSLPGNYGYTF. The CDR3 nucleotides read TGTGCCAGCAGCTTGCCAGGGAACTATGGCTACACCTTC.

This sequence joins TRBV4-1 and TRBJ2-3, with D possibly called TRBD1 or TRBD2 (5 bases each). V dropped 3 bases and J dropped 4 bases, with 20 bases sitting between them. The germline V gene encodes CDR1 MGHRA and CDR2 YSYEKL. The CDR3 consists of 17 residues. This CDR3 reads CASSQMRGRVGPDTQYF. The CDR3 DNA follows: TGCGCCAGCAGCCAGATGAGGGGCAGGGTCGGACCAGATACGCAGTATTTT.

This clone appeared a few times. At one end, the junction sequence differs from germline, possibly due to a read error. The chain couples TRBV5-5 to TRBJ2-7, with 8 bases lining up with TRBD2. Germline CDR1 is SGHKS and CDR2 is YYEKEE (reference sequence). The CDR3 length is 17 residues. The CDR3 region is CATSGQFRSGGAYEQYF. The CDR3 DNA reads TGTGCCACCAGCGGGCAGTTTAGGAGCGGGGGAGCCTACGAGCAGTACTTC.

The table lists this clone with a few counts. The rearrangement links TRBV28 to TRBJ1-1; no reliable D call. The CDR3 runs to 12 residues. The germline V gene encodes CDR1 MDHEN and CDR2 SYDVKM. V lost 7 bases to trimming and J lost 11 bases, with 17 bases between them. The DNA for the CDR3 is TGTGCCAGCATTGGCCAAGCTACTCGGGCTTTCTTT. This sequence encodes CASIGQATRAFF. Supplemented by reference TRBV28 and TRBJ1-1, the full variable domain reads DVKVTQSSRYLVKRTGEKVFLECVQDMDHENMFWYRQDPGLGLRLIYFSYDVKMKEKGDIPEGYSVSREKKERFSLILESASTNQTSMYLCASIGQATRAFFGQGTRLTVV.

The CDR3 here is CASGAGEGHEQFF. DNA for the CDR3: TGCGCCAGTGGCGCGGGGGAGGGCCATGAGCAGTTCTTC. This chain links TRBV5-1 with TRBJ2-1, with 7 nucleotides matching TRBD2. The CDR3 spans 13 residues. CDR1 is SGHRS and CDR2 is YFSETQ in the germline V gene. The trim removed 8 bases at V and 8 bases at J, leaving 10 bases unmatched.

Concerning this clone itself: Other DNA variants within this sample encode the same CDR3. The chain is built from TRBV5-4 and TRBJ1-5; weak D call: TRBD1 (5 bases). The CDR3 totals 13 residues. The germline V gene has CDR1 SGHNT and CDR2 YYREEE (reference sequence). Trimming took 0 bases from V and 7 from J, leaving 8 bases between them. CDR3 sequence: CASSLDRGQPQHF. Written as DNA, the CDR3 is TGTGCCAGCAGCTTGGATCGGGGGCAGCCCCAGCATTTT.

The CDR3 DNA sequence: TGTGCCAGCAGACCGGGGGCCGGCGAGACCCAGTACTTC. This gives the protein CASRPGAGETQYF. This sequence joins TRBV7-2 and TRBJ2-5; D may be TRBD1 or TRBD2 (6 bases each). The germline V gene has CDR1 SGHTA and CDR2 FQGNSA. The CDR3 extends over 13 amino acids. The V gene lost 6 bases and the J gene lost 5 bases, with 13 bases spanning the gap.